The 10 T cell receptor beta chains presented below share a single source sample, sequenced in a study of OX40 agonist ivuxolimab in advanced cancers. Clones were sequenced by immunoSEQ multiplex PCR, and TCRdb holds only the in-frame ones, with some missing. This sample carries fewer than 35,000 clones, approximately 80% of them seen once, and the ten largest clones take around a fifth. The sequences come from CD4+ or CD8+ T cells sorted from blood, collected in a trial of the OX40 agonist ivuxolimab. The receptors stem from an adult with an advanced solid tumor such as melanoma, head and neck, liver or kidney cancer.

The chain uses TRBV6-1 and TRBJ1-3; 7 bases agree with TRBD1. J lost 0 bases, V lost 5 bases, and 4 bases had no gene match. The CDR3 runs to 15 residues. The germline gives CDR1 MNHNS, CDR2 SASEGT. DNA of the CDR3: TGTGCCAGCAGTACTACAGGGGTCTCTGGAAACACCATATATTTT. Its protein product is CASSTTGVSGNTIYF.

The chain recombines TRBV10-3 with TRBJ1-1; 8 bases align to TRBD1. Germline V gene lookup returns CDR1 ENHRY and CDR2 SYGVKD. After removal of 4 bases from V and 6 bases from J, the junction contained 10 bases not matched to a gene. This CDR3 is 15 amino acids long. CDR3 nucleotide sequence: TGTGCCATCAGTGGGCAGGGGGCTGAATTGGCTGAAGCTTTCTTT. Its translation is CAISGQGAELAEAFF.

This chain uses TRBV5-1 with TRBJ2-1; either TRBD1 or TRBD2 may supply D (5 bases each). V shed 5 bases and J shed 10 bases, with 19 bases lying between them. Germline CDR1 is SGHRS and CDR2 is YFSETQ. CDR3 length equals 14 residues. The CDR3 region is CASRGPGSKEEQFF. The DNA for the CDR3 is TGCGCCAGCAGGGGGCCGGGATCAAAAGAGGAGCAGTTCTTC.

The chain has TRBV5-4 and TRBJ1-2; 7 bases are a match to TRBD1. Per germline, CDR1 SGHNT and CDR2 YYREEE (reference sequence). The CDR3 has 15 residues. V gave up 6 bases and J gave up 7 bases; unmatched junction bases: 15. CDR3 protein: CASTGPARGSRGYTF. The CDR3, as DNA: TGTGCCAGCACCGGGCCGGCCAGGGGGTCCCGTGGCTACACCTTC. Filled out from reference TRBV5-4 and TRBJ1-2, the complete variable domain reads ETGVTQSPTHLIKTRGQQVTLRCSSQSGHNTVSWYQQALGQGPQFIFQYYREEENGRGNFPPRFSGLQFPNYSSELNVNALELDDSALYLCASTGPARGSRGYTFGSGTRLTVV.

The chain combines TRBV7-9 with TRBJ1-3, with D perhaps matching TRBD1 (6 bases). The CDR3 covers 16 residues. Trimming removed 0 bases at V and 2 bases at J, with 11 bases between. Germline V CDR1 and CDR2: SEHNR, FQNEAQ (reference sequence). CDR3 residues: CASSLALSGAGNTIYF. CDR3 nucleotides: TGTGCCAGCAGCTTAGCGCTATCAGGGGCTGGAAACACCATATATTTT.

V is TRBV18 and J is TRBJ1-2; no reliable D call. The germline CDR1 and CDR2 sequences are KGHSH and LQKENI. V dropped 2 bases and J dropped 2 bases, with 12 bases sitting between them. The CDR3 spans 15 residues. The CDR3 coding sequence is TGTGCCAGCTCACCAACTTCGAACAGAAACTATGGCTACACCTTC. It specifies CASSPTSNRNYGYTF.

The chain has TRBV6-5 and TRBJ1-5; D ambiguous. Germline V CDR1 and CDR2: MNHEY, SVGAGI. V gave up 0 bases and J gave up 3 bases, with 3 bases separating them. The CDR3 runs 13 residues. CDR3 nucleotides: TGTGCCAGCAGTTACTCTTACAATCAGCCCCAGCATTTT. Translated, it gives CASSYSYNQPQHF.

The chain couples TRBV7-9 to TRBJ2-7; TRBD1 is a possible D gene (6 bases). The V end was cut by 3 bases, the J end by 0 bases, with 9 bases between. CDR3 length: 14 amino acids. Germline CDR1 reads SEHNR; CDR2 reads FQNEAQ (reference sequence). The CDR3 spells CASSFRGFSYEQYF. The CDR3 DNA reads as TGTGCCAGCAGCTTCAGGGGATTCTCCTACGAGCAGTACTTC.

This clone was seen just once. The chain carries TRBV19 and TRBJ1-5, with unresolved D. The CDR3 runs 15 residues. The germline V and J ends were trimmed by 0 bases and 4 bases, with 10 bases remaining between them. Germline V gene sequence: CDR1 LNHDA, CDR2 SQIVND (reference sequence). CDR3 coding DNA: TGTGCCAGTAGTATAGATCACGGGGATAATCAGCCCCAGCATTTT. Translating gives CASSIDHGDNQPQHF.

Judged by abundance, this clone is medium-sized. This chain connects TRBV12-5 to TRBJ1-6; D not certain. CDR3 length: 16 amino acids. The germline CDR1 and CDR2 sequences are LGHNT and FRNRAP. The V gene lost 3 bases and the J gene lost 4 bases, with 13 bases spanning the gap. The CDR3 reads CASGFPPAVYNSPLHF. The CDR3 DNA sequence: TGTGCTAGTGGTTTTCCACCGGCGGTGTATAATTCACCCCTCCACTTT.